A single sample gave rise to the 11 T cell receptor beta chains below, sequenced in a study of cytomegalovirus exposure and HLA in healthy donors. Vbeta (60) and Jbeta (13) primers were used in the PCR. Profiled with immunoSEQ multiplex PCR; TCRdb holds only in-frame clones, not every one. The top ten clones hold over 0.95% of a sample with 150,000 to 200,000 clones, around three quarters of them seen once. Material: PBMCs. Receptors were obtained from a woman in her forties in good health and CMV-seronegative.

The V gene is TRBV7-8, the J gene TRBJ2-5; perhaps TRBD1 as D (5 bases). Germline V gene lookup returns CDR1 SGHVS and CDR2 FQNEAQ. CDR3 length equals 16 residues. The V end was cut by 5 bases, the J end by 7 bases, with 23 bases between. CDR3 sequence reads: CASSPRQRGLLGTQYF. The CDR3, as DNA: TGTGCCAGCAGCCCAAGACAAAGGGGCCTTCTGGGGACCCAGTACTTC.

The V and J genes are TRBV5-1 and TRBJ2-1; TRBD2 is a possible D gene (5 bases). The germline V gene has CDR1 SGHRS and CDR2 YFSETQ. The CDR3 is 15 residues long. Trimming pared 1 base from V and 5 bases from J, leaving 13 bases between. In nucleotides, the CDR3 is TGCGCCAGCAGCTTGATGAGGGCAGCGGACAATGAGCAGTTCTTC. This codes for CASSLMRAADNEQFF.

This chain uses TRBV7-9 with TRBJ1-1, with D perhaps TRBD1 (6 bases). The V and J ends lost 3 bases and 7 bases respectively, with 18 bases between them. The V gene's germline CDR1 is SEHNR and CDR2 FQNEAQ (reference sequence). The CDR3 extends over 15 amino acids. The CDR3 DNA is TGTGCCAGCAGCTTTCTAGGGGAGGGGGTTGGTGAAGCTTTCTTT. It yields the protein CASSFLGEGVGEAFF.

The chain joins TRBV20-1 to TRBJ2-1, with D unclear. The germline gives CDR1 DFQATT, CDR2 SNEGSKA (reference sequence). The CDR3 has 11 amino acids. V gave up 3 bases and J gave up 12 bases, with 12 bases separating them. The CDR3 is CSASILPGQFF. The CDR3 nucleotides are TGCAGTGCTAGTATCCTGCCAGGGCAGTTCTTC.

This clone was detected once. The CDR3 sequence: CASSIGGSYNEQFF. In DNA form, the CDR3 reads TGTGCCAGTAGTATTGGGGGGTCCTACAATGAGCAGTTCTTC. The V gene is TRBV19, the J gene TRBJ2-1, with D possibly matching TRBD2 (6 bases). Germline assignment: CDR1 LNHDA and CDR2 SQIVND (reference sequence). This CDR3 has 14 residues. Deletions cut 3 bases from V and 1 base from J, with 7 bases between.

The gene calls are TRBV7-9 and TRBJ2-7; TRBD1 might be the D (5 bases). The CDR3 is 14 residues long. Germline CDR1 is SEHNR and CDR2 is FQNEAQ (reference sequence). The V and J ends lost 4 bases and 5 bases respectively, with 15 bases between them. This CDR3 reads CASSSHKDIHEQYF. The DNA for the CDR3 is TGTGCCAGCAGCTCACACAAGGACATCCACGAGCAGTACTTC.

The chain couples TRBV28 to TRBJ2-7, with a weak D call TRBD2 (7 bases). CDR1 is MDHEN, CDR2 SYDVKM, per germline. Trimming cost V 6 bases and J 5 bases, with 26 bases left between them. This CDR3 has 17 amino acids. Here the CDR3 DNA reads TGTGCCAGCAGCACCCCACTTGGTGGGGGGGGCCCGGACGAGCAGTACTTC. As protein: CASSTPLGGGGPDEQYF.

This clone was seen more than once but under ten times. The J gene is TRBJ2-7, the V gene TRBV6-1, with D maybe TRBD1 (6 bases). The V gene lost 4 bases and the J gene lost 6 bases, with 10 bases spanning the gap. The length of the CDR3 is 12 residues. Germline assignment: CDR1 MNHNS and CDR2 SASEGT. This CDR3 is CASSGTGFEQYF. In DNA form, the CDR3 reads TGTGCCAGCAGTGGAACAGGGTTCGAGCAGTACTTC.

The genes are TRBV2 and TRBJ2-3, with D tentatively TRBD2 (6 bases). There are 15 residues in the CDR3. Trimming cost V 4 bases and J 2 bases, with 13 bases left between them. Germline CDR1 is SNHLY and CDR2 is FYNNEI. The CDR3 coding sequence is TGTGCCAGCAGTGCGGCGGGGAAGAACACAGATACGCAGTATTTT. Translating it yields CASSAAGKNTDTQYF.

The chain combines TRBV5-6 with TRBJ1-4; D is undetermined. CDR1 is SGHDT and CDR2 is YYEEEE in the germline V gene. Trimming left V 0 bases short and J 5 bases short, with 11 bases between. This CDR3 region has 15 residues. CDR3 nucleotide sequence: TGTGCCAGCAGCTTGGTGGGAGGGCCCAATGAAAAACTGTTTTTT. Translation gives CASSLVGGPNEKLFF.

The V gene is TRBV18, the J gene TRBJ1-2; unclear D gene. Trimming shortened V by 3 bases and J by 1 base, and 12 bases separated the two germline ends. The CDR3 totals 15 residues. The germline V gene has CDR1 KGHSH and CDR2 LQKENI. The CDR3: CASSPNSAFNYGYTF. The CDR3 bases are TGTGCCAGCTCACCGAATAGCGCCTTTAACTATGGCTACACCTTC.